This T cell receptor beta chain is drawn from a study of cytomegalovirus exposure and HLA in healthy donors. CDR1 is LNHDA, CDR2 SQIVND, per germline (reference sequence). V was clipped by 7 bases and J by 3 bases; unmatched bases: 11. CDR3 length equals 15 residues. This clone was seen only a few times. The PCR employed 60 Vbeta primers together with 13 Jbeta primers. Sequencing was performed with immunoSEQ multiplex PCR; in TCRdb, only in-frame clones are kept and a portion is missing. The repertoire consists of roughly 130,000 clones, with 74% occurring once and the leading ten covering more than 3.5%.

The chain is built from TRBV19 and TRBJ1-2, with 7 nucleotides matching TRBD1. This receptor was taken from a man younger than 35 in good health and CMV-seropositive. The sample consisted of PBMCs. This CDR3 reads CASIEWEGGDYGYTF. In nucleotides, the CDR3 is TGTGCCAGTATCGAGTGGGAAGGGGGCGACTATGGCTACACCTTC. Filled out from reference TRBV19 and TRBJ1-2, the complete variable domain reads DGGITQSPKYLFRKEGQNVTLSCEQNLNHDAMYWYRQDPGQGLRLIYYSQIVNDFQKGDIAEGYSVSREKKESFPLTVTSAQKNPTAFYLCASIEWEGGDYGYTFGSGTRLTVV.